This T cell receptor (beta chain) was identified during a study of molecular identifiers for immune sequencing clone quantification. This clonotype qualifies as medium-sized (0.01 to 0.1%). The antigen is not known. Germline CDR1 reads MGHRA; CDR2 reads YSYEKL. The V and J ends lost 0 bases and 6 bases, in that order; junction bases with no gene match: 6. The length of the CDR3 is 16 residues. General study results and limits: Clones carrying above 20 RNA copies accounted for over 97% of effector molecules, under 1% in naive cells.

TCRdb passed the PCR reads through MiXCR, listing each CDR3 protein once. The sample carries 10,000 or so distinct CDR3 sequences, roughly 19% recorded once. Sorted cells numbering 20,000 to 1,000,000, with 10%, 30% or 50% RNA, yielded the naive CD8 libraries. Sequencing was performed on naive CD8+ T cells from blood, with Jurkat cell RNA spiked in. Documented subset: FACS-sorted CD8+CD4-CCR7+CD45RA+ naive T cells. The receptor's source is a human donor in good health. Some libraries in this study had Jurkat cell RNA spiked in. The chain joins TRBV4-1 to TRBJ2-1; 9 bases are shared with TRBD2. This CDR3 reads CASSQERAGGGNEQFF. Written as DNA, the CDR3 is TGCGCCAGCAGCCAAGAAAGGGCGGGAGGGGGCAATGAGCAGTTCTTC.